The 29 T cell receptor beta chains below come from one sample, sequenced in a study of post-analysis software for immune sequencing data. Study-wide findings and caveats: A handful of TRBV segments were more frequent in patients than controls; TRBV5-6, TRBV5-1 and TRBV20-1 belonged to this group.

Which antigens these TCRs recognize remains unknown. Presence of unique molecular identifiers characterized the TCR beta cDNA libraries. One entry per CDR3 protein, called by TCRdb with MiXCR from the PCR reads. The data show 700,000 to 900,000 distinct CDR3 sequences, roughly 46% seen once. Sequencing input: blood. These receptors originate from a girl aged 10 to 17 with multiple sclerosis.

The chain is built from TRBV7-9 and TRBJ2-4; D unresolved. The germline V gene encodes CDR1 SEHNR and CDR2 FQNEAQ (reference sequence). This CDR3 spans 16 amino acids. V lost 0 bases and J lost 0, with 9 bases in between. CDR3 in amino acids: CASSLASAIAKNIQYF. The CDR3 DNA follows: TGTGCCAGCAGCTTAGCGTCGGCTATAGCCAAAAACATTCAGTACTTC.

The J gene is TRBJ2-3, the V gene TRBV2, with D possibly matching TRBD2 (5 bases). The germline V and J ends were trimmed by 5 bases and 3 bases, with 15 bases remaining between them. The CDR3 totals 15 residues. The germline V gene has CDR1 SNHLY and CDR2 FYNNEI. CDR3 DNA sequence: TGTGCCAGCAGTAACAGCGGCTGGCGGACAGATACGCAGTATTTT. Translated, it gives CASSNSGWRTDTQYF.

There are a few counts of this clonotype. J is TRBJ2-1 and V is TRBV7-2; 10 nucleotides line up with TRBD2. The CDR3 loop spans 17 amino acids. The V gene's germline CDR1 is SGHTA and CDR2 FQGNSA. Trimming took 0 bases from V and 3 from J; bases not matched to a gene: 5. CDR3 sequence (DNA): TGTGCCAGCAGCTTAGCCCCTAGCGGGAGCTTCTACAATGAGCAGTTCTTC. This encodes CASSLAPSGSFYNEQFF.

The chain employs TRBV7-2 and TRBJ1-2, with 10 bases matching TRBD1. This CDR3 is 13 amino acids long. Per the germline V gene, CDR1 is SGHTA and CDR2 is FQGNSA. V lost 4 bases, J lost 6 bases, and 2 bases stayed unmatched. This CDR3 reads CASSSGQGDGYTF. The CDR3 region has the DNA TGTGCCAGCAGCTCCGGACAGGGGGATGGCTACACCTTC.

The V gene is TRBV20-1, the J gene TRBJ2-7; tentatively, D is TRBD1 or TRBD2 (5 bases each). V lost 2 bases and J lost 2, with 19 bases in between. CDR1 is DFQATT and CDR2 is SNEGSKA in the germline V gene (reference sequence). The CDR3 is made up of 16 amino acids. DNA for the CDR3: TGCAGTGCTAGAACTCCCACGACCGGGGCAACCTACGAGCAGTACTTC. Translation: CSARTPTTGATYEQYF.

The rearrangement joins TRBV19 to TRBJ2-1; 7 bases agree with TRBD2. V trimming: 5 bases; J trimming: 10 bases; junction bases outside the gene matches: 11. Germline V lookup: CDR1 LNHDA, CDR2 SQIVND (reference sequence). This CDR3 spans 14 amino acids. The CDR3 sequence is CASSWTSGNGEQFF. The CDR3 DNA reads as TGTGCCAGTAGTTGGACCAGCGGGAACGGGGAGCAGTTCTTC.

CDR3 in amino acids: CASSRGLRDQPQHF. DNA for the CDR3: TGTGCCAGCAGCCGGGGCTTGCGGGATCAGCCCCAGCATTTT. The chain combines TRBV5-8 with TRBJ1-5; possibly TRBD1 for D (5 bases). Germline CDR1 and CDR2: SGHTS and YDEGEE. V was pared by 4 bases and J by 5 bases, with 13 bases between. This CDR3 is 14 amino acids long.

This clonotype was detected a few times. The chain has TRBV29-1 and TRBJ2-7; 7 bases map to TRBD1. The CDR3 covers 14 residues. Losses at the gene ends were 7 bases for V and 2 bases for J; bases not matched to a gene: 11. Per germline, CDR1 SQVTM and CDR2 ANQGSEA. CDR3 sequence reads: CSAMSGTVTYEQYF. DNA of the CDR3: TGCAGCGCGATGTCCGGGACAGTAACCTACGAGCAGTACTTC.

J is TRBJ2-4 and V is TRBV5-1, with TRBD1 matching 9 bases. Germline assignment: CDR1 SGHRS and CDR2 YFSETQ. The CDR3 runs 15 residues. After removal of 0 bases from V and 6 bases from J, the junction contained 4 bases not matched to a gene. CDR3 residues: CASSLVGDRANIQYF. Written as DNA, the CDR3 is TGCGCCAGCAGCTTGGTAGGGGACAGGGCAAACATTCAGTACTTC.

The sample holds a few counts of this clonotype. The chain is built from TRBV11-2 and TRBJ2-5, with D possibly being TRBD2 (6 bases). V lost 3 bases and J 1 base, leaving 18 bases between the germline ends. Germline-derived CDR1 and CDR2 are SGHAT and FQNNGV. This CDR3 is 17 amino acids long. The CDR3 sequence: CASSFFVSGPSQETQYF. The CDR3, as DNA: TGTGCCAGCAGCTTTTTTGTTAGCGGCCCATCCCAAGAGACCCAGTACTTC.

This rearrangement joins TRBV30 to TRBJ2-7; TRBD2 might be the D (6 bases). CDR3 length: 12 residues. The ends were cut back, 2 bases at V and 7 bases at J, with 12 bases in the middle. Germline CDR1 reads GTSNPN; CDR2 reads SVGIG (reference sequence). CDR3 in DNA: TGTGCCTGGAGTCCCTCGGGGGATGAGCAGTACTTC. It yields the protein CAWSPSGDEQYF. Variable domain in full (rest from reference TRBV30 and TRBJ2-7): SQTIHQWPATLVQPVGSPLSLECTVEGTSNPNLYWYRQAAGRGLQLLFYSVGIGQISSEVPQNLSASRPQDRQFILSSKKLLLSDSGFYLCAWSPSGDEQYFGPGTRLTVT.

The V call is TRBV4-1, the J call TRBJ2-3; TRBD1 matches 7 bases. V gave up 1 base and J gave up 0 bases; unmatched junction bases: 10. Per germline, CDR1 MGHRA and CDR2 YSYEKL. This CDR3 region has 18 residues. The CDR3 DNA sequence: TGCGCCAGCAGCCAAGCTACAACAGGGGTTTGGAGCACAGATACGCAGTATTTT. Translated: CASSQATTGVWSTDTQYF.

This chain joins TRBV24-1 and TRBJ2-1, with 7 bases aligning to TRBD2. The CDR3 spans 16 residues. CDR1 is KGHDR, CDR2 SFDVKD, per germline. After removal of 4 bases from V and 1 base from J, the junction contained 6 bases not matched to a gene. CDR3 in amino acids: CATSESGGSSYNEQFF. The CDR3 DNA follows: TGTGCCACCAGTGAGTCAGGCGGGAGTTCCTACAATGAGCAGTTCTTC.

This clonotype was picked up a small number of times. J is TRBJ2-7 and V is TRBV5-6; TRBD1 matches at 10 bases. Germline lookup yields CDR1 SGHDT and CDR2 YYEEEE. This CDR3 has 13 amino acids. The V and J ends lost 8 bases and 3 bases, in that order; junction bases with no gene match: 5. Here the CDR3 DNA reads TGTGCCAGTGAGGGACAGGGGTTCTACGAGCAGTACTTC. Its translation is CASEGQGFYEQYF.

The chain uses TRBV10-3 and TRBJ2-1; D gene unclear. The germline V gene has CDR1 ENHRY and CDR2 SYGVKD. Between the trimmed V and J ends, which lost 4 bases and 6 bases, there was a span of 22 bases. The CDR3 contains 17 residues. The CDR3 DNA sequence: TGTGCCATCAGTGGGGCAGGAGCTAGGGCTCTCGGCAATGAGCAGTTCTTC. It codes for CAISGAGARALGNEQFF.

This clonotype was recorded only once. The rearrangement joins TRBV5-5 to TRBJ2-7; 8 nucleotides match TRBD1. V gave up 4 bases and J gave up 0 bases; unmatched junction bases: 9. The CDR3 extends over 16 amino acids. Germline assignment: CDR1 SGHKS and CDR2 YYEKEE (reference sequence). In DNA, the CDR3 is TGTGCCAGCAGCCAGGTCGGACAGGGACTCTCCTACGAGCAGTACTTC. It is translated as CASSQVGQGLSYEQYF.

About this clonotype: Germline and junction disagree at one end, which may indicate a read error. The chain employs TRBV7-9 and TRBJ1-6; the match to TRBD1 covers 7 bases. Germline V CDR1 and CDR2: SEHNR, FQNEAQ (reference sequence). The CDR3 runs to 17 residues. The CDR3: CASSYHELGGAGSPFYF. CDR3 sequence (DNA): TGTGCCAGCAGTTATCATGAATTAGGGGGCGCAGGTTCACCCTTCTACTTT.

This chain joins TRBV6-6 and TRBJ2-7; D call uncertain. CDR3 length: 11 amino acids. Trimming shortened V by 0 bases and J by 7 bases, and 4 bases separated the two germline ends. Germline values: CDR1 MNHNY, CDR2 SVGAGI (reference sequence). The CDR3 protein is CASSYSFEQYF. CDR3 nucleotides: TGTGCCAGCAGTTACTCGTTTGAGCAGTACTTC.

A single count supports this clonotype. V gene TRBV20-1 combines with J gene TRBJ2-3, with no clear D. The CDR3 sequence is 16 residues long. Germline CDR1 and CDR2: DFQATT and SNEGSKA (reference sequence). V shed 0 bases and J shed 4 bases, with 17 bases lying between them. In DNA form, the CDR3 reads TGCAGTGCTAGAGATCCCCGGGCGAGAAGAGCAGATACGCAGTATTTT. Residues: CSARDPRARRADTQYF.

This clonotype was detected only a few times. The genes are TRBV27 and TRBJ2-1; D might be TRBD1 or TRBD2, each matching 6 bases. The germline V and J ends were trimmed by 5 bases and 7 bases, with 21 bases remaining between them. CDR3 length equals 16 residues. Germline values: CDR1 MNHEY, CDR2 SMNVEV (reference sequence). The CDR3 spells CASSATGFRGINEQFF. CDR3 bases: TGTGCCAGCAGTGCTACAGGGTTTCGGGGGATAAATGAGCAGTTCTTC.

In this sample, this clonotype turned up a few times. The CDR3 protein is CASSSSSQGAREKLFF. DNA for the CDR3: TGTGCCAGCAGTTCTTCCTCACAGGGGGCCAGGGAAAAACTGTTTTTT. The chain has TRBV12-3 or TRBV12-4 and TRBJ1-4; 9 nucleotides align to TRBD1. V lost 4 bases, J lost 8 bases, and 11 bases stayed unmatched. The CDR3 contains 16 residues.

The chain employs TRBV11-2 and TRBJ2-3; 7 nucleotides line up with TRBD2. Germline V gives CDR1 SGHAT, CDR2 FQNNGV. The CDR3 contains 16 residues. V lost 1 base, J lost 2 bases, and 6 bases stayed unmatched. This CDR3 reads CASSLAFRDYTDTQYF. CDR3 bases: TGTGCCAGCAGCTTAGCCTTCCGGGACTACACAGATACGCAGTATTTT.

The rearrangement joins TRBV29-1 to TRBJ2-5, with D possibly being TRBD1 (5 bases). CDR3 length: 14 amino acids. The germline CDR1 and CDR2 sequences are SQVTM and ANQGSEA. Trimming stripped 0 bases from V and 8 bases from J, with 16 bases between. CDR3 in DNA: TGCAGCGTTGAAGATGGGGCGGTGATGAATACCCAGTACTTC. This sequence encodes CSVEDGAVMNTQYF.

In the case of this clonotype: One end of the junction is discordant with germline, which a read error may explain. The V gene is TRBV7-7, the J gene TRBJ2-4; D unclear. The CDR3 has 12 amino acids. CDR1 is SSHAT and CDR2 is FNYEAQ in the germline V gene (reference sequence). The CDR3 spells CASSFLWGPQYF. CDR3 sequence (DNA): TGTGCTAGCAGCTTTTTGTGGGGTCCCCAGTACTTC.

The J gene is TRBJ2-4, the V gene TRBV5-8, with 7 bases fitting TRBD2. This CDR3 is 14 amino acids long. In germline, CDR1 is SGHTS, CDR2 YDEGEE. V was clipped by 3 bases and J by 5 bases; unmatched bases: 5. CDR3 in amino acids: CASSWGGRQNIQYF. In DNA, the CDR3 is TGTGCCAGCAGCTGGGGGGGAAGGCAAAACATTCAGTACTTC.

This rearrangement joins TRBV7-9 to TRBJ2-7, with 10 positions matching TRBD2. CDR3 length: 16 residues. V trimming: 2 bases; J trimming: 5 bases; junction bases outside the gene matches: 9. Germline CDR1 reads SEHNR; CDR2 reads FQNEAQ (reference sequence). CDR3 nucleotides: TGTGCCAGCAGCTTAACGCTTGGGACTAGCGAGCACGAGCAGTACTTC. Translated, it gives CASSLTLGTSEHEQYF.

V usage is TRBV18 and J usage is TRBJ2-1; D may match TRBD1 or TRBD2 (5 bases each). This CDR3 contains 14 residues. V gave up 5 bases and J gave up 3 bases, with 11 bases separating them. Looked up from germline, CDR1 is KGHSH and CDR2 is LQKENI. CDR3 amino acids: CASSIGTVYNEQFF. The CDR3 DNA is TGTGCCAGCTCAATAGGGACCGTCTACAATGAGCAGTTCTTC.

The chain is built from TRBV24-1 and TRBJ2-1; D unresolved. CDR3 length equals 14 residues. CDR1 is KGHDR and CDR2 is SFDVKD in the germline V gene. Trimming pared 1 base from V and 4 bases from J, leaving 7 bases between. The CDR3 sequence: CATSDLQAYNEQFF. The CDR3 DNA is TGTGCCACCAGTGATTTACAAGCTTACAATGAGCAGTTCTTC.

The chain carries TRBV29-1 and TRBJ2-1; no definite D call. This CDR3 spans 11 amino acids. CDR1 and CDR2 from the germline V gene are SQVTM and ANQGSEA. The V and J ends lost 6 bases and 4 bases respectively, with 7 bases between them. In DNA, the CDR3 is TGCAGCGTCCCTCAGTACAATGAGCAGTTCTTC. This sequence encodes CSVPQYNEQFF.